The clone carrying this T cell receptor beta chain is a singleton in its sample. Data came from immunoSEQ multiplex PCR; TCRdb stores just in-frame clones and leaves some out. The sample has some 490,000 clones; approximately 86% are singletons. With V trimmed by 5 bases and J by 3 bases, 7 bases remained unmatched. CDR3 length: 16 residues. CDR1 MNHEY and CDR2 SMNVEV come from the germline V gene (reference sequence). The record originates from a study of blood T cell repertoires in COVID-19. Study at large: Samples came from the United States, Italy and Spain, spanning acute and convalescent COVID-19.

The V and J genes are TRBV27 and TRBJ1-6; 7 bases line up with TRBD1. The sequence was obtained from a woman aged 60-70 years who had recovered from COVID-19. The sequenced sample consisted of PBMCs or T cells enriched from blood (not recorded which). This chain's CDR3 is CASSRGGPVYNSPLHF. CDR3 bases: TGTGCCAGCAGTCGAGGGGGCCCAGTCTATAATTCACCCCTCCACTTT.